Included here is one T cell receptor (beta chain) sequence, with context. The target antigen is unknown. The protocol was immunoSEQ multiplex PCR, while the TCRdb copy is restricted to in-frame clones and leaves out a portion. The table lists roughly 46,000 clones, approximately 83% of them singletons. This sample was taken from a study of OX40 agonist ivuxolimab in advanced cancers. Study-level findings and limits: Some patients who did not respond also had low normalized T-cell clonal expansion.

This sequence was found in an adult with an advanced solid tumor such as melanoma, head and neck, liver or kidney cancer. The sequencing used CD4+ or CD8+ T cells sorted from blood, collected in a trial of the OX40 agonist ivuxolimab.

DNA for the CDR3: TGTGCCAGCAAGAGACTAGCGGGGGCTGGGGAGCTGTTTTTT. Its protein is CASKRLAGAGELFF. The V and J genes are TRBV2 and TRBJ2-2, with TRBD2 matching over 12 bases. This CDR3 spans 14 amino acids. J lost 8 bases, V lost 7 bases, and 5 bases had no gene match. Germline lookup yields CDR1 SNHLY and CDR2 FYNNEI.